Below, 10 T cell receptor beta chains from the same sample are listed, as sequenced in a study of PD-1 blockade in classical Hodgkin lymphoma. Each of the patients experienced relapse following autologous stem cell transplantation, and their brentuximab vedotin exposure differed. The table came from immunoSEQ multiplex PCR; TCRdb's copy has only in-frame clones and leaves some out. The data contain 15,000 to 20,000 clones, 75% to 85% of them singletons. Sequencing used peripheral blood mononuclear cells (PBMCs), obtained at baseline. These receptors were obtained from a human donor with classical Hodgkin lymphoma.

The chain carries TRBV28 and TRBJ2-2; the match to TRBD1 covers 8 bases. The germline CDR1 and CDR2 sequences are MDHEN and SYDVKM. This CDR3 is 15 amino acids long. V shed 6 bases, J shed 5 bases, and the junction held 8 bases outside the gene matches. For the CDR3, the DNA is TGTGCCAGCAGCCTGGACAGGGACGTTACCGGGGAGCTGTTTTTT. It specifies CASSLDRDVTGELFF.

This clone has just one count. The CDR3 coding sequence is TGTGCCAGCAGCCCCGGGGGACTAGCCAAAAACATTCAGTACTTC. Its protein is CASSPGGLAKNIQYF. The V gene is TRBV6-5, the J gene TRBJ2-4; maybe TRBD2 (6 bases). CDR1 is MNHEY, CDR2 SVGAGI, per germline. Trimming left V 6 bases short and J 0 bases short, with 12 bases between. There are 15 residues in the CDR3.

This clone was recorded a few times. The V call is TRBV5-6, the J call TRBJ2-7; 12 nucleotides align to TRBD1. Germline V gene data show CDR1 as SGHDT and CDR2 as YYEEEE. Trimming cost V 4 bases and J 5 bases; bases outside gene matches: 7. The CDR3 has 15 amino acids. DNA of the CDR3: TGTGCCAGCAGCCCATGGGGACAGGGGGCCGACGAGCAGTACTTC. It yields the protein CASSPWGQGADEQYF. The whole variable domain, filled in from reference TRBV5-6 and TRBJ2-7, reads DAGVTQSPTHLIKTRGQQVTLRCSPKSGHDTVSWYQQALGQGPQFIFQYYEEEERQRGNFPDRFSGHQFPNYSSELNVNALLLGDSALYLCASSPWGQGADEQYFGPGTRLTVT.

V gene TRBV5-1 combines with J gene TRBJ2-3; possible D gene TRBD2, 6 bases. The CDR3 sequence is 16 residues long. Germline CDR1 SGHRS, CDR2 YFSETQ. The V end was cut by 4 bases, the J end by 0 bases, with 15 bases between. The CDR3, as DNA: TGCGCCAGCAGCCCCGGGACTGGAACTAGCACAGATACGCAGTATTTT. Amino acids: CASSPGTGTSTDTQYF.

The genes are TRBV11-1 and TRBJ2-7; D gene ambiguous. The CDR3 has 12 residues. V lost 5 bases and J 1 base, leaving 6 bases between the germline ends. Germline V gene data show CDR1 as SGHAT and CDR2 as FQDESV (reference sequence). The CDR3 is CASSAQSYEQYF. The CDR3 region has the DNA TGTGCCAGCAGCGCCCAGTCCTACGAGCAGTACTTC. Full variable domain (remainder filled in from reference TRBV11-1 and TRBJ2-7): EAEVAQSPRYKITEKSQAVAFWCDPISGHATLYWYRQILGQGPELLVQFQDESVVDDSQLPKDRFSAERLKGVDSTLKIQPAELGDSAMYLCASSAQSYEQYFGPGTRLTVT.

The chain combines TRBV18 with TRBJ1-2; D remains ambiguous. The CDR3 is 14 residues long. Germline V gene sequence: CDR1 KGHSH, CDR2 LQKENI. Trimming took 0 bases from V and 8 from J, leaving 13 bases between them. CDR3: CASSPPVPDGGYTF. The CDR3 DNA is TGTGCCAGCTCACCACCGGTCCCCGACGGAGGCTACACCTTC.

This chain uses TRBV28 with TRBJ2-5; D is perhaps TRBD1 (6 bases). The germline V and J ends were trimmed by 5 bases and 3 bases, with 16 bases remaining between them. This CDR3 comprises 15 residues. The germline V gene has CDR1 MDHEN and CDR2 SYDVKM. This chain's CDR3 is CASSPNRVAKETQYF. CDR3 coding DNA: TGTGCCAGCAGTCCAAACAGGGTTGCGAAAGAGACCCAGTACTTC. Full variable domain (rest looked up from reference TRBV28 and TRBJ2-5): DVKVTQSSRYLVKRTGEKVFLECVQDMDHENMFWYRQDPGLGLRLIYFSYDVKMKEKGDIPEGYSVSREKKERFSLILESASTNQTSMYLCASSPNRVAKETQYFGPGTRLLVL.

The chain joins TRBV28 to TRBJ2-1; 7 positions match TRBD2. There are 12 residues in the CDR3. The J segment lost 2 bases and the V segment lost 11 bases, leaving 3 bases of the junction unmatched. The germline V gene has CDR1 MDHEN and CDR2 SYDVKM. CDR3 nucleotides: TGTGCCTCGCGGGGGACCTACAATGAGCAGTTCTTC. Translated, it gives CASRGTYNEQFF. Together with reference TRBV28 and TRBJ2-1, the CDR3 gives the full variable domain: DVKVTQSSRYLVKRTGEKVFLECVQDMDHENMFWYRQDPGLGLRLIYFSYDVKMKEKGDIPEGYSVSREKKERFSLILESASTNQTSMYLCASRGTYNEQFFGPGTRLTVL.

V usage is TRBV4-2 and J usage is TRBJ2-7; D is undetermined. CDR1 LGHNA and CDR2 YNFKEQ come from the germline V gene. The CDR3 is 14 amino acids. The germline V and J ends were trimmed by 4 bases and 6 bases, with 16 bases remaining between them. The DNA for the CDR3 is TGTGCCAGCAGCCCGGAGAGAGACCGGTTCGAGCAGTACTTC. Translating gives CASSPERDRFEQYF.

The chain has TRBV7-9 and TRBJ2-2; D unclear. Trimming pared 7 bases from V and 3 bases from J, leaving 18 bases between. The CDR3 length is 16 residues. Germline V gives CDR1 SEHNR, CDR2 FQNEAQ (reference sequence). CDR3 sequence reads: CASTRFVGIDTGELFF. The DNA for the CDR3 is TGTGCCAGCACCCGTTTCGTGGGTATTGACACCGGGGAGCTGTTTTTT.